This TCR beta chain was sequenced in a study of yellow fever vaccine responses in identical twins (dated by TCRdb to 2016 to 2018). Turning to the overall study: The study precisely tracked vaccine-responding T cell clones in identical twins. Overall results and qualifications from the work: The T cell response to vaccination in identical twins was reported by the authors to appear partly convergent and partly personalized.

This clonotype has just one count. Its antigen has not been determined. Qualities for individual bases were not recorded, and no much larger clone is one base off. One read alone provides weak support. The cysteine opens and the phenylalanine closes a CDR3 of 10 amino acids. The read is trimmed to its CDR3 DNA, 30 bases read in frame from base 1. A distance of 4 bases separates the germline ends of V and J, which lose 4 bases and 6 bases respectively. CDR1 and CDR2, per the germline V gene, are SQVTM and ANQGSEA. Preparation of the library involved RT-PCR. The instrument was an Illumina HiSeq 2500. The raw public data were reprocessed by TCRdb itself: fastp quality trimming at Q25, MiXCR clonotype calling, in-frame beta chains only. Each CDR3 protein gets just one entry, which takes the most common genes and DNA from the rows behind it. In this sample the table shows approximately 18,000 distinct CDR3 sequences, 61% of which occur a single time. Approximately 8% of the sample is held by the ten biggest clonotypes.

The receptor was derived from a young woman who received the yellow fever vaccine. Donor details come from another sample of the same person, matched by shared clones. This specimen consisted of T cells from blood (PBMCs), unsorted or a sorted subset (not recorded which), obtained before or after yellow fever vaccination (not recorded which). This chain joins TRBV29-1 to TRBJ2-1; no confident D gene assignment can be made. The DNA is TGCAGCGTTGGGTTCAATGAGCAGTTCTTC. Translation gives CSVGFNEQFF.